The present T cell receptor (beta chain) was sequenced within a study of identical twins. Study-wide results and caveats: Abundant beta clonotypes from cord blood bore fewer insertions; memory repertoires lacked this pattern.

TCRdb called the 5' RACE reads again in MiXCR, with one record for every CDR3 protein. The table records fewer than 250,000 distinct CDR3 sequences, roughly 7% of them present only once. About this clonotype: The antigen is undetermined.

This CDR3 contains 15 residues. Germline CDR1 and CDR2: SGHKS and YYEKEE (reference sequence). V lost 4 bases, J lost 5 bases, and 16 bases lay in between. This sample also belongs to another study, concerning yellow fever vaccine responses in identical twins.

The sequenced sample was memory (CD45RO+) T cells sorted from blood. J is TRBJ1-5 and V is TRBV5-5, with D possibly matching TRBD1 (5 bases). The TCR sequence derives from a woman between 18 and 29 years old in good health. The CDR3 DNA reads TGTGCCAGCAGCGACCGGGGGAGTTCGGATCAGCCCCAGCATTTT. Amino acids: CASSDRGSSDQPQHF.